This T cell receptor (beta chain) was captured in a study of T cell responses to AZD1222 COVID-19 vaccine. The CDR3 is 14 amino acids. The V gene lost 1 base and the J gene lost 3 bases, with 10 bases spanning the gap. CDR1 and CDR2 (germline): LNHNV, YYDKDF (reference sequence). Data came from immunoSEQ multiplex PCR; TCRdb stores just in-frame clones and leaves some out. The sample includes 140,000 or so clones, under 95% seen only once; the top ten take approximately 2%. The study, taken as a whole, reports: Just five to seven AZD1222 recipients tested seropositive at baseline.

Concerning this clone: Its antigen remains unknown.

Material: peripheral blood, obtained on day 0 of AZD1222 vaccination. The chain uses TRBV15 and TRBJ2-7; D gene unclear. The receptor comes from an adult in good health. DNA for the CDR3: TGTGCCACCAGCAGAGTACCAGCCTACTACGAGCAGTACTTC. It yields the protein CATSRVPAYYEQYF.